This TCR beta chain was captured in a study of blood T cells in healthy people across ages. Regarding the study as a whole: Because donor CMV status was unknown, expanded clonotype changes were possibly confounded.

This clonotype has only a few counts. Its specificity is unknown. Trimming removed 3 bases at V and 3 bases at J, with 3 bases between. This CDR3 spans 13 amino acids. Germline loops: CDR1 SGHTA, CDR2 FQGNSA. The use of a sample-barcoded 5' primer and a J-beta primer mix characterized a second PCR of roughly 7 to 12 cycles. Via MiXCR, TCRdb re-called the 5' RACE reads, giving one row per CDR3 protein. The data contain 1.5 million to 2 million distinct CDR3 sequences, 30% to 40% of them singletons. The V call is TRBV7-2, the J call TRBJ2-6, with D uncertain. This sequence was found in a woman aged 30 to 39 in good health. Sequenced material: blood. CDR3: CASSFFGANVLTF. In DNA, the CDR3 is TGTGCCAGCAGCTTTTTTGGGGCCAACGTCCTGACTTTC.